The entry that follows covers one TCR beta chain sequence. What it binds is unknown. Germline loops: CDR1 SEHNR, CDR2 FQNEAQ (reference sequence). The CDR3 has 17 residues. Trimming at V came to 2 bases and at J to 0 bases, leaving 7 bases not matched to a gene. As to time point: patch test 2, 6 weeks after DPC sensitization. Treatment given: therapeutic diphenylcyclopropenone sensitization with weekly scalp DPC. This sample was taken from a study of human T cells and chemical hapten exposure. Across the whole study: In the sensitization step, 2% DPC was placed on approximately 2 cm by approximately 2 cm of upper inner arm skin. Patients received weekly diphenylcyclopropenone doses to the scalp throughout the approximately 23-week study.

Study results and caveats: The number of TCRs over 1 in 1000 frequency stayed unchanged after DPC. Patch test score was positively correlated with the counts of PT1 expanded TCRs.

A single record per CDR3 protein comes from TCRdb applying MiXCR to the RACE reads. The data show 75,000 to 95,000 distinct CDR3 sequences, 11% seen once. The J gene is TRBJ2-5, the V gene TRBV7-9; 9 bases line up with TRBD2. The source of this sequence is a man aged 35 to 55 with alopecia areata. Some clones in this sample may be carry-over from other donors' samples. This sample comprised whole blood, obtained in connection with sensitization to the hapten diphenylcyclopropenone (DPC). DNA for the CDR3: TGTGCCAGCAGCTTAAATCGACTAGCGGTGTACCAAGAGACCCAGTACTTC. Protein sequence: CASSLNRLAVYQETQYF.